What follows describes a single T cell receptor (beta chain). This sample is part of a study of cytomegalovirus exposure and HLA in healthy donors. The CDR3 sequence is 11 residues long. V lost 11 bases and J lost 5, with 12 bases in between. The germline gives CDR1 SNHLY, CDR2 FYNNEI. Researchers ran the PCR with 60 Vbeta and 13 Jbeta primers. Measured with immunoSEQ multiplex PCR; TCRdb has only the in-frame clones, and not every one. The sample has approximately 210,000 clones. The gene calls are TRBV2 and TRBJ2-5; D might be TRBD1 (5 bases). The sample taken for sequencing was PBMCs. The clonotype was recovered from a woman in her 30s in good health and CMV-seropositive. This chain's CDR3 is CAVPSGETQYF. DNA of the CDR3: TGTGCCGTTCCCTCAGGGGAGACCCAGTACTTC.